This T cell receptor beta chain was observed in a study of blood T cell repertoires in COVID-19. Across the whole study: The origin of the acute and convalescent COVID-19 samples was the United States, Italy and Spain. From T cells, B-cell-depleted T cells, or PBMCs came the material, which was cDNA or gDNA.

Per the original data handling: Quantification of nucleated cells was approximated via reference gene primer amplification. The protocol was immunoSEQ multiplex PCR, while the TCRdb copy is restricted to in-frame clones and leaves out a portion. D and trimming were read from the DNA, whereas the V and J calls and clone size are those reported in that table. This table has approximately 93,000 clones, over 65% appearing once. The Seattle patients joined while their infection was active and were tracked longitudinally afterward. V dropped 3 bases and J dropped 1; count of bases not matched to a gene: 12. This CDR3 region has 18 residues. The germline gives CDR1 KGHDR, CDR2 SFDVKD.

The sequence derives from a man between 65 and 79 years old with COVID-19, enrolled during active disease. J is TRBJ2-5 and V is TRBV24-1, with 8 positions matching TRBD1. What was sequenced was peripheral blood. CDR3 nucleotides: TGTGCCACCAGTGATCCTACAGGGGGACCACAACTCCAAGAGACCCAGTACTTC. Amino acid sequence: CATSDPTGGPQLQETQYF.